These 31 T cell receptor beta chains originate from one sample sequenced in a study of cytomegalovirus exposure and HLA in healthy donors (TCRdb year 2017). The library was generated by the immunoSEQ multiplex PCR assay. The multiplex PCR relied on a mix of 60 forward primers for TCR Vbeta segments and 13 reverse primers for TCR Jbeta segments. Held by TCRdb, this immuneACCESS table contains in-frame sequences only and omits some clones. Under half of the omission traces to an unresolved V gene where checked; the cause of the rest is unknown. The sample table shows 150,000 to 200,000 clones, and around 80% are seen once. The ten largest account for 11% of the sample. The sample was PBMCs. These receptors were obtained from a man younger than 30 in good health and CMV-seropositive.

The chain links TRBV6-1 to TRBJ2-1; 11 nucleotides line up with TRBD1. The CDR3 runs to 13 residues. V shed 6 bases, J shed 8 bases, and the junction held 3 bases outside the gene matches. Germline assignment: CDR1 MNHNS and CDR2 SASEGT. CDR3 DNA sequence: TGTGCCAGCAGGTGGACAGGGGGCGATGAGCAGTTCTTC. Protein product: CASRWTGGDEQFF.

The rearrangement links TRBV5-5 to TRBJ2-3, with TRBD1 as a possible D gene (6 bases). CDR1 and CDR2 from the germline V gene are SGHKS and YYEKEE (reference sequence). There are 18 residues in the CDR3. The V and J ends lost 5 bases and 0 bases respectively, with 22 bases between them. CDR3 loop: CASRIAPVDRLSTDTQYF. In DNA, the CDR3 is TGTGCCAGCAGGATAGCCCCGGTCGACAGGCTGAGCACAGATACGCAGTATTTT.

The CDR3 here is CASRIDRGRNYGYTF. The CDR3, as DNA: TGCGCCAGCAGGATCGACAGGGGTCGGAACTATGGCTACACCTTC. The genes are TRBV23-1 and TRBJ1-2, with 8 positions matching TRBD1. TRBV23-1 counts as an open reading frame of uncertain function. Trimming at V came to 6 bases and at J to 2 bases, leaving 8 bases not matched to a gene. The CDR3 runs to 15 residues.

The chain links TRBV5-1 to TRBJ2-3, with D unclear. The CDR3 totals 13 residues. V was shortened by 0 bases and J by 5 bases, with 7 bases between the two germline ends. The V gene's germline CDR1 is SGHRS and CDR2 YFSETQ. The CDR3 protein is CASSLGSVDTQYF. The CDR3, as DNA: TGCGCCAGCAGCTTGGGTTCTGTAGATACGCAGTATTTT.

CDR3 in DNA: TGCGCCAGCAGCTTGTCCCCGACAGGGAACACTGAAGCTTTCTTT. It is translated as CASSLSPTGNTEAFF. This chain connects TRBV5-1 to TRBJ1-1; D is perhaps TRBD1 (6 bases). The CDR3 is made up of 15 amino acids. V was trimmed by 1 base and J by 1 base, leaving 11 bases between them. Germline CDR1 and CDR2: SGHRS and YFSETQ.

The chain joins TRBV27 to TRBJ2-3; TRBD2 agrees at 10 bases. Germline CDR1 reads MNHEY; CDR2 reads SMNVEV (reference sequence). The CDR3 length is 15 residues. Unmatched junction bases numbered 6, after V lost 7 bases and J lost 2 bases. The CDR3 here is CASTSGSPFTDTQYF. The CDR3 nucleotides read TGTGCCAGCACTAGCGGGAGTCCCTTCACAGATACGCAGTATTTT.

This clone was observed a few times. The chain combines TRBV2 with TRBJ2-7; D unresolved. Trimming cost V 5 bases and J 1 base, with 12 bases left between them. The length of the CDR3 is 14 residues. From germline, CDR1 is SNHLY and CDR2 FYNNEI. The CDR3 region has the DNA TGTGCCAGCAGTTTAAGTGAGATTTCCTACGAGCAGTACTTC. As protein: CASSLSEISYEQYF.

The V gene is TRBV5-1, the J gene TRBJ2-1, with 8 bases lining up with TRBD2. Germline assignment: CDR1 SGHRS and CDR2 YFSETQ. V shed 0 bases and J 6 bases; nucleotides not matched to a gene: 5. This CDR3 region has 15 residues. The CDR3 DNA sequence: TGCGCCAGCAGCTTGGGGACCGGGAGGGCCAATGAGCAGTTCTTC. This sequence encodes CASSLGTGRANEQFF.

This CDR3 reads CASSVQGMSNQPQHF. Here the CDR3 DNA reads TGTGCCAGCAGCGTACAGGGGATGAGCAATCAGCCCCAGCATTTT. V and J are TRBV6-6 and TRBJ1-5, with 7 positions matching TRBD1. Trimming at V came to 6 bases and at J to 1 base, leaving 6 bases not matched to a gene. Germline CDR1 and CDR2: MNHNY and SVGAGI (reference sequence). This CDR3 contains 15 residues.

The rearrangement joins TRBV5-1 to TRBJ1-2; D gene ambiguous. CDR3 size: 14 residues. The ends were cut back, 4 bases at V and 2 bases at J, with 12 bases in the middle. CDR1 SGHRS and CDR2 YFSETQ come from the germline V gene. The CDR3 protein is CASSLTTGNYGYTF. CDR3 nucleotide sequence: TGCGCCAGCAGCCTGACGACGGGAAACTATGGCTACACCTTC.

This clone was picked up one time. The rearrangement joins TRBV10-1 to TRBJ2-3; D possibly corresponds to TRBD1 (5 bases). Germline CDR1 reads WNHNN; CDR2 reads SYGVQD (reference sequence). Trimming removed 4 bases at V and 5 bases at J, with 10 bases between. The CDR3 is made up of 13 amino acids. CDR3 nucleotides: TGCGCCAGCAGTGCTCAGGGAAGAGATACGCAGTATTTT. It specifies CASSAQGRDTQYF.

The rearrangement links TRBV6-5 to TRBJ2-1; D possibly corresponds to TRBD1 (6 bases). This CDR3 has 11 amino acids. Between the trimmed V and J ends, which lost 5 bases and 9 bases, there was a span of 8 bases. From germline, CDR1 is MNHEY and CDR2 SVGAGI. As DNA, the CDR3 is TGTGCCAGCAGTGAACAGGGTGAGCAGTTCTTC. It codes for CASSEQGEQFF.

A single count supports this clone. The chain combines TRBV6-1 with TRBJ2-5; D is undetermined. This CDR3 is built from 15 residues. Trimming stripped 7 bases from V and 3 bases from J, with 18 bases between. Germline V CDR1 and CDR2: MNHNS, SASEGT. The CDR3 nucleotides are TGTGCCAGCACCCAAGCACCAAGTTTGGAAGAGACCCAGTACTTC. It encodes CASTQAPSLEETQYF.

V gene TRBV29-1 combines with J gene TRBJ2-7; 8 nucleotides match TRBD2. The V gene's germline CDR1 is SQVTM and CDR2 ANQGSEA. J lost 0 bases, V lost 5 bases, and 3 bases had no gene match. The CDR3 consists of 13 residues. This CDR3 reads CSVSGRFSYEQYF. The CDR3 bases are TGCAGCGTTAGCGGGAGATTCTCCTACGAGCAGTACTTC.

CDR3 region: CASSLTDYNEQFF. DNA for the CDR3: TGCGCCAGCAGCTTAACAGACTACAATGAGCAGTTCTTC. The genes are TRBV5-1 and TRBJ2-1; no firm D call. CDR1 is SGHRS, CDR2 YFSETQ, per germline. V lost 2 bases, J lost 3 bases, and 6 bases lay in between. The CDR3 is 13 residues long.

The chain uses TRBV5-4 and TRBJ2-2; D remains unclear. CDR3 length: 16 residues. Per germline, CDR1 SGHNT and CDR2 YYREEE (reference sequence). V shed 3 bases and J shed 1 base, with 13 bases lying between them. The CDR3 loop reads CASSSEPHGNTGELFF. CDR3 DNA: TGTGCCAGCAGCTCCGAGCCCCACGGGAACACCGGGGAGCTGTTTTTT.

In this sample, this clone turned up a few times. Other DNA sequences in the sample encode the same CDR3. The chain employs TRBV30 and TRBJ1-5, with a possible D match to TRBD1 (6 bases). Germline lookup yields CDR1 GTSNPN and CDR2 SVGIG (reference sequence). The V end was cut by 0 bases, the J end by 4 bases, with 7 bases between. CDR3 length: 13 residues. The CDR3 region has the DNA TGTGCCTGGAGTGTTCAGGGGAATCAGCCCCAGCATTTT. Translation gives CAWSVQGNQPQHF.

The CDR3 loop reads CASSEGGSVTDTQYF. CDR3 nucleotide sequence: TGCGCCAGCAGTGAGGGCGGGAGTGTCACAGATACGCAGTATTTT. The rearrangement uses TRBV10-2 and TRBJ2-3; 7 bases fit TRBD2. With V trimmed by 2 bases and J by 2 bases, 4 bases remained unmatched. The CDR3 has 15 amino acids. Germline V gene lookup returns CDR1 WSHSY and CDR2 SAAADI.

This clone was found a few times. At one of its ends the junction is not consistent with the germline gene, which may arise from a read error. The rearrangement joins TRBV7-2 to TRBJ2-3, with 9 bases lining up with TRBD2. This CDR3 region has 16 residues. CDR1 and CDR2 (germline): SGHTA, FQGNSA. This chain's CDR3 is CARSLASGRKTDTQYF. Here the CDR3 DNA reads TGTGCCCGCAGCTTAGCGAGCGGGAGGAAAACAGATACGCAGTATTTT.

This clone was seen a few times. This chain connects TRBV27 to TRBJ2-5; D perhaps matches TRBD2 (6 bases). This CDR3 is 13 amino acids long. Germline loops: CDR1 MNHEY, CDR2 SMNVEV (reference sequence). V gave up 5 bases and J gave up 5 bases, with 12 bases separating them. This CDR3 is CASSETRRETQYF. CDR3 nucleotide sequence: TGTGCCAGCAGTGAGACTAGGCGGGAGACCCAGTACTTC.

The J gene is TRBJ2-1, the V gene TRBV19, with a weak D call TRBD2 (5 bases). This CDR3 is built from 16 residues. Germline V CDR1 and CDR2: LNHDA, SQIVND (reference sequence). Trimming took 6 bases from V and 0 from J, leaving 15 bases between them. The DNA of the CDR3 is TGTGCCAGTAGCCTCCAAGCGGTGAGCTCCTACAATGAGCAGTTCTTC. As protein: CASSLQAVSSYNEQFF.

The J gene is TRBJ1-4, the V gene TRBV2, with 7 bases that match TRBD1. The V gene's germline CDR1 is SNHLY and CDR2 FYNNEI. CDR3 length: 15 amino acids. The ends lost 1 base at V and 7 bases at J; junction bases unmatched: 6. The CDR3 DNA reads TGTGCCAGCAGTGAAGGACCGACAGGGTTTGAAAAACTGTTTTTT. As protein: CASSEGPTGFEKLFF. Supplemented by reference TRBV2 and TRBJ1-4, the full variable domain reads EPEVTQTPSHQVTQMGQEVILRCVPISNHLYFYWYRQILGQKVEFLVSFYNNEISEKSEIFDDQFSVERPDGSNFTLKIRSTKLEDSAMYFCASSEGPTGFEKLFFGSGTQLSVL.

The chain employs TRBV4-2 and TRBJ1-4; 9 positions match TRBD1. The junction had 4 bases not matched to a gene; V was cut back by 1 base and J by 4 bases. The CDR3 length is 16 residues. Germline-derived CDR1 and CDR2 are LGHNA and YNFKEQ. DNA for the CDR3: TGTGCCAGCAGCCAAGCACAGGGGGCAGGTAATGAAAAACTGTTTTTT. Its translation is CASSQAQGAGNEKLFF.

This clone was counted only a few times. This rearrangement joins TRBV7-9 to TRBJ2-5; 9 nucleotides align to TRBD2. TRBJ2-7 matches the DNA end more closely, so the J call is doubtful. The CDR3 length is 18 residues. Germline V CDR1 and CDR2: SEHNR, FQNEAQ (reference sequence). CDR3 residues: CASSLDHSLAGASYEQYF. CDR3 nucleotides: TGTGCCAGCAGCTTGGATCACAGTTTAGCGGGGGCCTCCTACGAGCAGTACTTC.

About this clone: A much larger clone differs from this one at a single base, so this may be a read error. The CDR3 DNA is TGTGCCAGCAGTTACTCAATGAACACTGAAGCTTTCTTT. Protein product: CASSYSMNTEAFF. V and J are TRBV27 and TRBJ1-1; no definite D call. Trimming pared 4 bases from V and 0 bases from J, leaving 6 bases between. Germline V lookup: CDR1 MNHEY, CDR2 SMNVEV (reference sequence). The CDR3 sequence is 13 residues long.

This clone turned up a few times. This specimen includes other DNA sequences encoding the same CDR3. The chain couples TRBV28 to TRBJ1-5, with a possible D match to TRBD1 (5 bases). CDR1 and CDR2 (germline): MDHEN, SYDVKM. This CDR3 is 15 amino acids long. With 3 bases removed from V and 4 bases from J, the gap between germline ends came to 13 bases. Here the CDR3 DNA reads TGTGCCAGCAGTTTTTCGGGAGGGGTTAATCAGCCCCAGCATTTT. Protein sequence: CASSFSGGVNQPQHF.

This clone was picked up one time. The chain couples TRBV7-9 to TRBJ2-7; weak D call: TRBD1 (6 bases). The CDR3 runs to 12 residues. Trimming removed 4 bases at V and 6 bases at J, with 10 bases between. Germline assignment: CDR1 SEHNR and CDR2 FQNEAQ (reference sequence). CDR3 bases: TGTGCCAGCAGCTACCAAGGGGGCGAGCAGTACTTC. Its translation is CASSYQGGEQYF. Full variable domain (remainder filled in from reference TRBV7-9 and TRBJ2-7): DTGVSQNPRHKITKRGQNVTFRCDPISEHNRLYWYRQTLGQGPEFLTYFQNEAQLEKSRLLSDRFSAERPKGSFSTLEIQRTEQGDSAMYLCASSYQGGEQYFGPGTRLTVT.

The V and J genes are TRBV27 and TRBJ1-4; 9 nucleotides align to TRBD1. V dropped 4 bases and J dropped 1; count of bases not matched to a gene: 25. CDR1 and CDR2 from the germline V gene are MNHEY and SMNVEV (reference sequence). This CDR3 has 23 residues. The CDR3 loop is CASSSSTPGQGIRIPRTNEKLFF. CDR3 nucleotides: TGTGCCAGCAGTTCATCCACGCCGGGACAGGGAATACGTATCCCTAGAACTAATGAAAAACTGTTTTTT. The full variable domain, with the rest looked up from reference TRBV27 and TRBJ1-4, is EAQVTQNPRYLITVTGKKLTVTCSQNMNHEYMSWYRQDPGLGLRQIYYSMNVEVTDKGDVPEGYKVSRKEKRNFPLILESPSPNQTSLYFCASSSSTPGQGIRIPRTNEKLFFGSGTQLSVL.

Remarks on this clone: Sequence at one end of the junction differs from germline and may be a read error. The chain couples TRBV6-1 to TRBJ1-4; TRBD1 aligns across 7 bases. Germline assignment: CDR1 MNHNS and CDR2 SASEGT. The CDR3 runs to 15 residues. The CDR3 nucleotides are TGTTCCAGCAATGAAGGAGGGGCAGGGGGGGAAAAACTGTTTTTT. Translated, it gives CSSNEGGAGGEKLFF.

This clone was seen more than once but under ten times. This chain links TRBV30 with TRBJ2-3; TRBD1 agrees at 7 bases. Germline CDR1 GTSNPN, CDR2 SVGIG (reference sequence). The CDR3 has 12 residues. Germline trimming cut 0 bases from V and 9 bases from J; bases unmatched to any gene: 3. In DNA, the CDR3 is TGTGCCTGGAGTGTACAACAGGGGACGCAGTATTTT. Translation: CAWSVQQGTQYF. Supplemented by reference TRBV30 and TRBJ2-3, the full variable domain reads SQTIHQWPATLVQPVGSPLSLECTVEGTSNPNLYWYRQAAGRGLQLLFYSVGIGQISSEVPQNLSASRPQDRQFILSSKKLLLSDSGFYLCAWSVQQGTQYFGPGTRLTVL.

V gene TRBV7-2 combines with J gene TRBJ2-7; perhaps TRBD1 as D (6 bases). Looked up from germline, CDR1 is SGHTA and CDR2 is FQGNSA. CDR3 length: 14 residues. V was cut by 6 bases and J by 6 bases, with 18 bases left in between. The CDR3 DNA reads TGTGCCAGCAGTAGTCAGGGGACCCCCCGCGAGCAGTACTTC. Residues: CASSSQGTPREQYF. The variable domain in full, with the rest retrieved from reference TRBV7-2 and TRBJ2-7, is GAGVSQSPSNKVTEKGKDVELRCDPISGHTALYWYRQSLGQGLEFLIYFQGNSAPDKSGLPSDRFSAERTGGSVSTLTIQRTQQEDSAVYLCASSSQGTPREQYFGPGTRLTVT.